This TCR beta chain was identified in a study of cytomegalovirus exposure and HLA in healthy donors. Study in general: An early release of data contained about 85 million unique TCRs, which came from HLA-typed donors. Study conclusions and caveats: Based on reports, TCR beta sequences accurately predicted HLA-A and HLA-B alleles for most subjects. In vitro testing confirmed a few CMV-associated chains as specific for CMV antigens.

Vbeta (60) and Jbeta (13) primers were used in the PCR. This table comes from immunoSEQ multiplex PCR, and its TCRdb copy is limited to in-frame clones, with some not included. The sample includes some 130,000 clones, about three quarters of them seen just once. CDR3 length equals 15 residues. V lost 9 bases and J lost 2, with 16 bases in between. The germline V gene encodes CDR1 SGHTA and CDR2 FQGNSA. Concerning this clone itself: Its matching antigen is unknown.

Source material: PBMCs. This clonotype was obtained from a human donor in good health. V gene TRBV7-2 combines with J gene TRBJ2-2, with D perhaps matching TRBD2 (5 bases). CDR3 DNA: TGTGCCAGTGGCCTCGGACTCCTAAACACCGGGGAGCTGTTTTTT. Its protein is CASGLGLLNTGELFF.